The present TCR beta chain was sequenced within a study of shared clonotypes between healthy human individuals. Study conclusions and caveats: Incompleteness in sorted-subset sequencing, despite large depth, was shown by rarefaction. Among a few donors, roughly 5% of naive CD4 clonotypes were found in common.

This CDR3 is 13 amino acids long. Trimming pared 0 bases from V and 10 bases from J, leaving 8 bases between. Germline CDR1 is SGHRS and CDR2 is YFSETQ. The material for each subset, its genomic DNA, was split evenly across several immunoSEQ plates. The data were produced by immunoSEQ multiplex PCR, yet TCRdb's version contains in-frame clones alone and is incomplete. Of a few million clones listed, around 94% are singletons. Concerning this clone itself: The antigen is undetermined.

The sequencing sample was made of naive CD4+ T cells sorted from blood. Subset specified: CD45RA+ positively selected. This clonotype was sampled from a man aged 18 to 29 in good health. The rearrangement joins TRBV5-1 to TRBJ1-6; D not resolved. The CDR3 reads CASSLAGLSPLHF. CDR3 DNA sequence: TGCGCCAGCAGCTTGGCCGGATTATCACCCCTCCACTTT.